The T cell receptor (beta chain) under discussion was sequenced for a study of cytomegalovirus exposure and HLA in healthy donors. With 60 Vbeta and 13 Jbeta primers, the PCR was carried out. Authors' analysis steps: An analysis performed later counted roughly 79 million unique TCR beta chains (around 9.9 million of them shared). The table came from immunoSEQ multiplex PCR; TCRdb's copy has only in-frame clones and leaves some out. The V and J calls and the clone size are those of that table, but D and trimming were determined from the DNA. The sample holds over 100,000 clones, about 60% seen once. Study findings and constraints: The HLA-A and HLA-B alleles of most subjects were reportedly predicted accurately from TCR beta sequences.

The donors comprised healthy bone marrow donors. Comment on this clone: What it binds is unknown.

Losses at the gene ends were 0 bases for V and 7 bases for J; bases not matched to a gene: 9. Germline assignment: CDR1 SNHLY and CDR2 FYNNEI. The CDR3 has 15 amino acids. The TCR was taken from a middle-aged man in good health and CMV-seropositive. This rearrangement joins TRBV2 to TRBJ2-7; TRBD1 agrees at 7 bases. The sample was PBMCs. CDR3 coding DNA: TGTGCCAGCAGTGAAGCACTGTACGTCAGGGGGGAGCAGTACTTC. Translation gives CASSEALYVRGEQYF.